The rows below give T cell receptor beta chains drawn from one sample of a study of Graves' ophthalmopathy and Graves' hyperthyroidism. TCRdb used MiXCR to reprocess the multiplex PCR reads, holding one entry per CDR3 protein. The sample lists about 740,000 distinct CDR3 sequences; roughly two fifths were seen once. The material sequenced was peripheral blood. The receptors derive from an adult man with Graves' ophthalmopathy. Both conserved end residues are part of each CDR3. Each record gives: CDR3 protein, CDR3 DNA, D gene, J gene, clone size, CDR3 length, V gene. D genes are given only for firm matches. Only some rows state a clone size, as once, few, many or a class for expanded clones.

cdr3_aa: CASSPRGGANVLTF
cdr3_nt: TGTGCCAGCAGCCCCCGGGGGGGGGCCAACGTCCTGACTTTC
d_call: NA
j_call: TRBJ2-6
clone_size: NA
cdr3_length: 14
v_call: TRBV7-3

cdr3_aa: CDSSERARGGNQPQHF
cdr3_nt: TGTGACAGCAGTGAAAGGGCAAGGGGAGGCAATCAGCCCCAGCATTTT
d_call: NA
j_call: TRBJ1-5
clone_size: NA
cdr3_length: 16
v_call: TRBV10-3

cdr3_aa: CASSSGLATETQHF
cdr3_nt: TGTGCCAGCAGCTCGGGACTAGCGACGGAGACCCAGCACTTC
d_call: TRBD2
j_call: TRBJ2-5
clone_size: NA
cdr3_length: 14
v_call: TRBV7-9

cdr3_aa: CASSYSRYDQPQHF
cdr3_nt: TGTGCCAGCAGTTACTCAAGATACGATCAGCCCCAGCATTTT
d_call: NA
j_call: TRBJ1-5
clone_size: many
cdr3_length: 14
v_call: TRBV24-1

cdr3_aa: CSVRKTGTPRETQYF
cdr3_nt: TGCAGCGTCCGGAAAACAGGAACCCCCCGGGAGACCCAGTACTTC
d_call: NA
j_call: TRBJ2-5
clone_size: few
cdr3_length: 15
v_call: TRBV29-1

cdr3_aa: CASSQQGQPQHF
cdr3_nt: TGCGCCAGCAGCCAACAGGGTCAGCCCCAGCATTTT
d_call: NA
j_call: TRBJ1-5
clone_size: many
cdr3_length: 12
v_call: TRBV4-3

cdr3_aa: CASSPKMRGQTNTEAFF
cdr3_nt: TGTGCCAGCAGCCCGAAGATGCGAGGGCAAACGAACACTGAAGCTTTCTTT
d_call: NA
j_call: TRBJ1-1
clone_size: once
cdr3_length: 17
v_call: TRBV4-2

cdr3_aa: CASSLSGGGASEKLFF
cdr3_nt: TGTGCCAGCAGTTTATCGGGCGGGGGCGCCTCTGAAAAACTGTTTTTT
d_call: NA
j_call: TRBJ1-4
clone_size: few
cdr3_length: 16
v_call: TRBV12-3/TRBV12-4

cdr3_aa: CASSPRDRVGGYTF
cdr3_nt: TGTGCCAGCAGCCCCCGGGACAGGGTGGGTGGCTACACCTTC
d_call: TRBD1
j_call: TRBJ1-2
clone_size: many
cdr3_length: 14
v_call: TRBV13

cdr3_aa: CASSLEQRRYEQYF
cdr3_nt: TGTGCCAGCAGCTTGGAACAGAGACGCTACGAGCAGTACTTC
d_call: NA
j_call: TRBJ2-7
clone_size: few
cdr3_length: 14
v_call: TRBV5-4

cdr3_aa: CASSQRTGITYEQYF
cdr3_nt: TGTGCCAGCAGCCAAAGGACAGGGATCACCTACGAGCAGTACTTC
d_call: TRBD1
j_call: TRBJ2-7
clone_size: NA
cdr3_length: 15
v_call: TRBV7-6

cdr3_aa: CASSEGTGNYGYTF
cdr3_nt: TGTGCCAGCAGTGAAGGGACAGGGAACTATGGCTACACCTTC
d_call: TRBD1
j_call: TRBJ1-2
clone_size: many
cdr3_length: 14
v_call: TRBV2

cdr3_aa: CASSEGAGQGIGYTF
cdr3_nt: TGTGCCAGCAGCGAGGGTGCGGGACAGGGAATTGGCTACACCTTC
d_call: TRBD1
j_call: TRBJ1-2
clone_size: many
cdr3_length: 15
v_call: TRBV7-2

cdr3_aa: CASSLRTGKFYEQYF
cdr3_nt: TGTGCCAGCAGCTTGCGGACAGGGAAATTCTACGAGCAGTACTTC
d_call: TRBD1
j_call: TRBJ2-7
clone_size: few
cdr3_length: 15
v_call: TRBV2

cdr3_aa: CASSLDGGLGGELFF
cdr3_nt: TGTGCCAGCAGCTTGGATGGAGGGCTCGGCGGGGAGCTGTTTTTT
d_call: NA
j_call: TRBJ2-2
clone_size: NA
cdr3_length: 15
v_call: TRBV7-9

cdr3_aa: CASSSSGVRTGELFF
cdr3_nt: TGTGCCAGCAGCTCCTCAGGGGTGAGGACCGGGGAGCTGTTTTTT
d_call: NA
j_call: TRBJ2-2
clone_size: few
cdr3_length: 15
v_call: TRBV5-4

cdr3_aa: CSAQNVRDGSVSGGKLFF
cdr3_nt: TGCAGTGCTCAGAACGTCCGGGACGGCTCAGTATCCGGGGGAAAACTGTTTTTT
d_call: NA
j_call: TRBJ1-4
clone_size: NA
cdr3_length: 18
v_call: TRBV20-1

cdr3_aa: CASATLEGTGRILRPPLHF
cdr3_nt: TGTGCCAGTGCAACCCTGGAGGGGACGGGACGGATATTGAGGCCACCCCTCCACTTT
d_call: NA
j_call: TRBJ1-6
clone_size: many
cdr3_length: 19
v_call: TRBV19

cdr3_aa: CASTLNPRNEKLFF
cdr3_nt: TGTGCCAGCACCTTGAACCCACGCAATGAAAAACTGTTTTTT
d_call: NA
j_call: TRBJ1-4
clone_size: few
cdr3_length: 14
v_call: TRBV7-9

cdr3_aa: CSSYSGQGRSGYTF
cdr3_nt: TGCAGCAGTTACTCAGGGCAGGGAAGGTCTGGCTACACCTTC
d_call: NA
j_call: TRBJ1-2
clone_size: NA
cdr3_length: 14
v_call: TRBV29-1

cdr3_aa: CASSLNGGYGYGYTF
cdr3_nt: TGTGCCAGCAGTCTGAACGGGGGTTATGGCTATGGCTACACCTTC
d_call: NA
j_call: TRBJ1-2
clone_size: NA
cdr3_length: 15
v_call: TRBV12-3/TRBV12-4

cdr3_aa: CASSQAPDEQYF
cdr3_nt: TGCGCCAGCAGCCAAGCCCCGGACGAGCAGTACTTC
d_call: NA
j_call: TRBJ2-7
clone_size: few
cdr3_length: 12
v_call: TRBV7-9

cdr3_aa: CASSSWTEQGPQHF
cdr3_nt: TGTGCCAGCAGCTCGTGGACAGAACAAGGGCCCCAGCATTTT
d_call: NA
j_call: TRBJ1-5
clone_size: NA
cdr3_length: 14
v_call: TRBV7-9

cdr3_aa: CASSSQRATNEKLFF
cdr3_nt: TGTGCCAGTAGTTCCCAGCGCGCAACTAATGAAAAACTGTTTTTT
d_call: NA
j_call: TRBJ1-4
clone_size: many
cdr3_length: 15
v_call: TRBV19

cdr3_aa: CARSGDGQPQHF
cdr3_nt: TGTGCTAGGTCGGGGGACGGTCAGCCCCAGCATTTT
d_call: NA
j_call: TRBJ1-5
clone_size: NA
cdr3_length: 12
v_call: TRBV10-3

cdr3_aa: CASSLSLAGGPETQYF
cdr3_nt: TGTGCCAGCAGCTTATCTCTAGCGGGAGGGCCGGAGACCCAGTACTTC
d_call: TRBD2
j_call: TRBJ2-5
clone_size: NA
cdr3_length: 16
v_call: TRBV7-6

cdr3_aa: CSVGVQGYQETQYF
cdr3_nt: TGCAGCGTTGGCGTACAGGGGTACCAAGAGACCCAGTACTTC
d_call: TRBD1
j_call: TRBJ2-5
clone_size: NA
cdr3_length: 14
v_call: TRBV29-1

cdr3_aa: CASRNSNQPQHF
cdr3_nt: TGTGCCAGCAGGAACAGCAATCAGCCCCAGCATTTT
d_call: NA
j_call: TRBJ1-5
clone_size: few
cdr3_length: 12
v_call: TRBV28